This T cell receptor beta chain comes out of a study of T-cell reconstitution after alpha-beta-depleted transplantation in children. CDR3 length equals 19 residues. The V end lost 6 bases, the J end lost 4 bases, and 29 bases lay between the germline ends. Looked up from germline, CDR1 is SGDLS and CDR2 is YYNGEE. Molecular barcoding with unique molecular identifiers was used for the TCRbeta library. TCRdb re-derived calls from the PCR reads in MiXCR, one entry per CDR3 protein. Here the sample spans about 110,000 distinct CDR3 sequences, approximately 6.4% being singletons. This TCR was recovered from a male patient aged 2-10 years who had a stem cell transplant for acute lymphoblastic leukemia, so the T cells may come from the graft donor. The source was PBMCs, mostly from graft donor cells, collected 360 days after TCRalphabeta/CD19-depleted stem cell transplant. The gene calls are TRBV9 and TRBJ2-1, with D perhaps assigned TRBD1 or TRBD2 (5 bases each). The CDR3 protein is CASTEEGSPSVGAYNEQFF. The CDR3, as DNA: TGTGCCAGCACCGAAGAAGGGAGCCCCTCGGTAGGGGCTTACAATGAGCAGTTCTTC.